This T cell receptor (beta chain) was sequenced during a study of blood T cell repertoires in COVID-19. About the research overall: Samples taken during acute and convalescent COVID-19 were collected in the United States, Italy and Spain. T cells, B-cell-depleted T cells, or PBMCs provided the cDNA or gDNA that served as material.

Study processing details: Reference gene primer amplification gave nucleated cell count estimates. This table comes from immunoSEQ multiplex PCR, and its TCRdb copy is limited to in-frame clones, with some not included. V and J calls and clone size come straight from that table; D and trimming were deduced from the DNA. The sample lists under 250,000 clones; about nine tenths were seen once. Sample share makes this clone medium-sized. The sample consisted of peripheral blood. The sequence was obtained from a woman aged 60-70 years who had recovered from COVID-19.

CDR3 residues: CASSIGTGGGQPQHF. The CDR3 bases are TGTGCCAGCAGCATCGGGACAGGGGGTGGTCAGCCCCAGCATTTT. The V call is TRBV11-2, the J call TRBJ1-5; TRBD1 matches at 11 bases. This CDR3 contains 15 residues. V trimming: 5 bases; J trimming: 6 bases; junction bases outside the gene matches: 6. The germline CDR1 and CDR2 sequences are SGHAT and FQNNGV. Variable domain in full (rest from reference TRBV11-2 and TRBJ1-5): EAGVAQSPRYKIIEKRQSVAFWCNPISGHATLYWYQQILGQGPKLLIQFQNNGVVDDSQLPKDRFSAERLKGVDSTLKIQPAKLEDSAVYLCASSIGTGGGQPQHFGDGTRLSIL.